These 19 T cell receptor beta chains were sequenced from one sample in a study of T cell repertoires in cytomegalovirus infection. These receptors have no identified antigens. MiXCR, run by TCRdb on the reads, gives a single entry per CDR3 protein. Of about 330,000 distinct CDR3 sequences listed, roughly 34% are singletons. Sequenced here: cultured PBMCs, sampled from culture after CMV antigen stimulation. The receptors shown here come from a human donor in good health (CMV status not recorded). Some clones in this sample may be carry-over from other donors' samples.

The chain is built from TRBV28 and TRBJ1-2; perhaps TRBD1 as D (6 bases). The germline CDR1 and CDR2 sequences are MDHEN and SYDVKM. This CDR3 comprises 15 residues. V dropped 6 bases and J dropped 4 bases, with 18 bases sitting between them. The CDR3 DNA sequence: TGTGCCAGCAGGGACAGAACGGGCCCCCGCTATGGCTACACCTTC. Residues: CASRDRTGPRYGYTF.

In its sample, this clonotype was seen many times. The chain recombines TRBV10-3 with TRBJ2-5, with 11 nucleotides matching TRBD2. Per germline, CDR1 ENHRY and CDR2 SYGVKD. Losses at the gene ends were 11 bases for V and 2 bases for J; bases not matched to a gene: 7. The CDR3 length is 14 residues. The CDR3 region has the DNA TGTGCCGCCGGACTAGCGGGCAATCAAGAGACCCAGTACTTC. Its translation is CAAGLAGNQETQYF.

This clonotype was seen a handful of times. The chain links TRBV20-1 to TRBJ1-4; 7 bases fit TRBD1. Germline V lookup: CDR1 DFQATT, CDR2 SNEGSKA (reference sequence). The CDR3 has 13 amino acids. V was pared by 1 base and J by 4 bases, with 0 bases of the junction left unmatched. The chain's CDR3 is CSARGDSNEKLFF. CDR3 coding DNA: TGCAGTGCTAGAGGGGACAGTAATGAAAAACTGTTTTTT.

This clonotype was counted between two and nine times. V usage is TRBV19 and J usage is TRBJ2-7; a possible D gene is TRBD2 (6 bases). Germline CDR1 and CDR2: LNHDA and SQIVND (reference sequence). The CDR3 is 15 residues long. V was clipped by 6 bases and J by 0 bases, with 15 bases between them. The CDR3 loop is CASSRPGTGSYEQYF. The CDR3 nucleotides read TGTGCCAGTAGCCGCCCCGGGACTGGCTCCTACGAGCAGTACTTC.

This clonotype was detected only a few times. The chain is built from TRBV2 and TRBJ1-5; perhaps TRBD1 as D (6 bases). Trimming removed 2 bases at V and 4 bases at J, with 12 bases between. In germline, CDR1 is SNHLY, CDR2 FYNNEI. This CDR3 spans 15 amino acids. Here the CDR3 DNA reads TGTGCCAGCAGTGAACAGGGGTCTGGAAATCAGCCCCAGCATTTT. This encodes CASSEQGSGNQPQHF.

The gene calls are TRBV12-3 or TRBV12-4 and TRBJ2-3, with 7 nucleotides matching TRBD2. This CDR3 is built from 15 residues. The ends lost 2 bases at V and 6 bases at J; junction bases unmatched: 8. Here the CDR3 DNA reads TGTGCCAGCAGTTTACGCGGGAGTGTGTCGGATACGCAGTATTTT. The encoded protein is CASSLRGSVSDTQYF.

This clonotype was seen only a few times. The rearrangement uses TRBV6-1 and TRBJ2-5; maybe TRBD1 (6 bases). Trimming cost V 5 bases and J 0 bases, with 10 bases left between them. The CDR3 covers 14 residues. Germline V gene lookup returns CDR1 MNHNS and CDR2 SASEGT. CDR3 sequence reads: CASSFGQYQETQYF. DNA for the CDR3: TGTGCCAGCAGTTTCGGACAGTACCAAGAGACCCAGTACTTC.

This sequence joins TRBV4-1 and TRBJ1-6; 8 bases align to TRBD1. In germline, CDR1 is MGHRA, CDR2 YSYEKL. The CDR3 runs to 17 residues. V lost 2 bases to trimming and J lost 8 bases; unmatched junction nucleotides: 11. The CDR3 sequence: CASSQFGDRGGHSPLHF. The CDR3 DNA follows: TGCGCCAGCAGCCAATTCGGAGACAGGGGAGGTCATTCACCCCTCCACTTT.

The rearrangement links TRBV7-6 to TRBJ2-7, with 9 bases aligning to TRBD1. This CDR3 has 14 residues. CDR1 is SGHVS and CDR2 is FNYEAQ in the germline V gene. V dropped 1 base and J dropped 9; count of bases not matched to a gene: 7. CDR3 DNA sequence: TGTGCCAGCAGCTTAGACAGGGGGCTAGGCGGGCAGTACTTC. This codes for CASSLDRGLGGQYF. Variable domain in full (rest from reference TRBV7-6 and TRBJ2-7): GAGVSQSPRYKVTKRGQDVALRCDPISGHVSLYWYRQALGQGPEFLTYFNYEAQQDKSGLPNDRFSAERPEGSISTLTIQRTEQRDSAMYRCASSLDRGLGGQYFGPGTRLTVT.

The sample holds many counts of this clonotype. The genes are TRBV12-3 or TRBV12-4 and TRBJ1-5; TRBD1 might be the D (5 bases). There are 15 residues in the CDR3. V was cut by 5 bases and J by 5 bases, with 16 bases left in between. CDR3 in DNA: TGTGCCAGCAGTGGGGATGGTCGCAGGGATCAGCCCCAGCATTTT. Its protein is CASSGDGRRDQPQHF.

The chain combines TRBV6-6 with TRBJ2-1; a possible D gene is TRBD1 (5 bases). V lost 4 bases and J 10 bases, leaving 17 bases between the germline ends. Germline V gene sequence: CDR1 MNHNY, CDR2 SVGAGI (reference sequence). The CDR3 runs 14 residues. CDR3 sequence reads: CASSWTAGSAEQFF. The CDR3 DNA reads as TGTGCCAGCAGTTGGACCGCAGGGTCCGCCGAGCAGTTCTTC.

This clonotype was recorded at least ten times. This chain connects TRBV7-9 to TRBJ2-7, with D perhaps matching TRBD2 (6 bases). Germline V gene lookup returns CDR1 SEHNR and CDR2 FQNEAQ (reference sequence). The CDR3 is 13 residues long. Deletions cut 3 bases from V and 5 bases from J, with 11 bases between. CDR3 loop: CASSFPGVNEQYV. DNA for the CDR3: TGTGCCAGCAGCTTTCCGGGAGTTAACGAGCAGTACGTC.

A single count supports this clonotype. The chain joins TRBV12-3 or TRBV12-4 to TRBJ2-3; D is unclear. V was shortened by 4 bases and J by 3 bases, with 8 bases between the two germline ends. This CDR3 has 13 residues. CDR3 coding DNA: TGTGCCAGCAGTTGGCTAGTAACAGATACGCAGTATTTT. Translation: CASSWLVTDTQYF.

This rearrangement joins TRBV7-8 to TRBJ2-5; a possible D gene is TRBD2 (8 bases). Germline-derived CDR1 and CDR2 are SGHVS and FQNEAQ. Trimming left V 10 bases short and J 3 bases short, with 15 bases between. The CDR3 runs to 13 residues. The CDR3 sequence: CAIGGDREETQYF. CDR3 nucleotides: TGTGCCATCGGGGGGGACAGAGAAGAGACCCAGTACTTC.

This clonotype showed up many times. DNA for the CDR3: TGTGCCAGCAGTGAATGGAGCGGGGCGGCCTACAATGAGCAGTTCTTC. Translation gives CASSEWSGAAYNEQFF. This chain connects TRBV25-1 to TRBJ2-1; the match to TRBD2 covers 7 bases. CDR3 length: 16 amino acids. From germline, CDR1 is MGHDK and CDR2 SYGVNS. J lost 2 bases, V lost 1 base, and 5 bases had no gene match.

The gene calls are TRBV7-9 and TRBJ2-2; D gene uncertain. CDR3 size: 15 residues. Germline V gene lookup returns CDR1 SEHNR and CDR2 FQNEAQ (reference sequence). Trimming removed 4 bases from V and 3 bases from J, with 12 bases in between. For the CDR3, the DNA is TGTGCCAGCAGCTCAACCCTTAAGTACACCGGGGAGCTGTTTTTT. It codes for CASSSTLKYTGELFF.

The CDR3 loop is CASSGSRSYEQYF. In DNA form, the CDR3 reads TGTGCCAGCAGCGGGAGCAGGTCCTACGAGCAGTACTTC. This chain links TRBV7-9 with TRBJ2-7; the D gene is possibly TRBD2 (5 bases). V gave up 5 bases and J gave up 1 base, with 9 bases separating them. Germline CDR1 reads SEHNR; CDR2 reads FQNEAQ (reference sequence). The CDR3 has 13 residues.

This clonotype was observed a few times. The chain carries TRBV28 and TRBJ1-4; perhaps TRBD1 as D (5 bases). The germline V and J ends were trimmed by 4 bases and 1 base, with 16 bases remaining between them. The CDR3 is 17 amino acids. Germline V CDR1 and CDR2: MDHEN, SYDVKM. CDR3 coding DNA: TGTGCCAGCAGTTCATCCAGGGATGTGAGAACTAATGAAAAACTGTTTTTT. It specifies CASSSSRDVRTNEKLFF.

The genes are TRBV19 and TRBJ1-2, with D uncertain. Looked up from germline, CDR1 is LNHDA and CDR2 is SQIVND (reference sequence). V lost 8 bases and J 6 bases, leaving 13 bases between the germline ends. CDR3 size: 12 residues. In nucleotides, the CDR3 is TGTGCCAGTTCGCGGGTTTCGGATGGCTACACCTTC. This encodes CASSRVSDGYTF.